The clone carrying this T cell receptor (beta chain) was observed at least ten times. In germline, CDR1 is LGHNA, CDR2 YSLEER. This CDR3 region has 14 residues. V dropped 1 base and J dropped 7 bases, with 11 bases sitting between them. The data were taken from a study of T cells after yellow fever vaccination. Turning to the study itself: Tscm, CM, EM and EMRA memory subsets were sorted by CD3, CD45RA, CCR7 and CD95.

It was through 5'RACE template switching that TCR cDNA was made, with a universal primer site and UMIs added. TCRdb recomputed calls from the 5' RACE reads with MiXCR, one row per CDR3 protein. The data contain roughly 32,000 distinct CDR3 sequences, more than 9% of them singletons. The study, taken as a whole, reports: Detection of almost all vaccine-responding clonotypes in sorted memory subsets failed on day 0. Most clones from primary vaccination resurfaced after the booster (around 97% CD4, around 89% CD8).

The source was PBMCs, either bulk or a sorted T-cell subset (CD4+, CD8+, memory, or dextramer-sorted; not recorded which), collected roughly 14 days after the first yellow fever vaccination. This receptor was taken from a young man who received the YFV17D yellow fever vaccine. The gene calls are TRBV4-3 and TRBJ1-5; the D gene is possibly TRBD1 (5 bases). CDR3 protein: CASSQVSGEQPQHF. CDR3 sequence (DNA): TGCGCCAGCAGCCAAGTTTCGGGGGAGCAGCCCCAGCATTTT.